These T cell receptor beta chains were read from a single sample in a study of blood T cell repertoires in COVID-19. Method: immunoSEQ multiplex PCR; TCRdb's copy keeps in-frame clones and lacks some. The sample carries 250,000 to 300,000 clones, approximately 85% recorded once. Sequencing was carried out using peripheral blood. The source of these receptors is a woman in her 70s with acute or convalescent COVID-19. Each CDR3 is given with its conserved first and last residue. D genes are given only for firm matches.

v_call: TRBV5-4
d_call: TRBD1
j_call: TRBJ1-1
cdr3_aa: CASREGAGTANTEAFF

v_call: TRBV28
d_call: NA
j_call: TRBJ2-2
cdr3_aa: CASRGREAGELFF

v_call: TRBV30
d_call: NA
j_call: TRBJ2-3
cdr3_aa: CAWSPPRGLTDTQYF

v_call: TRBV7-3
d_call: NA
j_call: TRBJ2-2
cdr3_aa: CASSSATGNTGELFF

v_call: TRBV6-2/TRBV6-3
d_call: NA
j_call: TRBJ1-1
cdr3_aa: CASSYWQSNTEAFF

v_call: TRBV9
d_call: TRBD1
j_call: TRBJ1-4
cdr3_aa: CASSAPQGGKLFF

v_call: TRBV19
d_call: NA
j_call: TRBJ1-2
cdr3_aa: CASSTLDTSPGYTF

v_call: TRBV5-1
d_call: NA
j_call: TRBJ2-7
cdr3_aa: CASSIEGGPYEQYF

v_call: TRBV30
d_call: NA
j_call: TRBJ1-1
cdr3_aa: CAWSPRDSEAFF

v_call: TRBV7-2
d_call: NA
j_call: TRBJ2-1
cdr3_aa: CASSKRIGERYNEQFF

v_call: TRBV6-5
d_call: NA
j_call: TRBJ1-5
cdr3_aa: CASKLGSNQPQHF

v_call: TRBV7-6
d_call: NA
j_call: TRBJ2-3
cdr3_aa: CASSPGTLLTDTQYF

v_call: TRBV5-1
d_call: TRBD2
j_call: TRBJ2-5
cdr3_aa: CASSLGGGGPETQYF

v_call: TRBV2
d_call: TRBD1
j_call: TRBJ1-2
cdr3_aa: CASSESQGVVRGYTF

v_call: TRBV18
d_call: NA
j_call: TRBJ2-7
cdr3_aa: CASSPPRRAGREHEQYF

v_call: TRBV5-1
d_call: TRBD2
j_call: TRBJ2-1
cdr3_aa: CASSLELAGYNEQFF

v_call: TRBV5-1
d_call: NA
j_call: TRBJ2-5
cdr3_aa: CASSLGGPRGGFETQYF

v_call: TRBV11-2
d_call: TRBD1
j_call: TRBJ1-2
cdr3_aa: CASSISAGGRVDGYTF

v_call: TRBV5-1
d_call: TRBD1
j_call: TRBJ2-2
cdr3_aa: CASSYQTGGSGELFF

v_call: TRBV5-1
d_call: NA
j_call: TRBJ2-1
cdr3_aa: CASSLSGTAGNEQFF

v_call: TRBV25-1
d_call: TRBD1
j_call: TRBJ2-7
cdr3_aa: CASSEFRTGGAEQYF

v_call: TRBV6-5
d_call: TRBD2
j_call: TRBJ2-3
cdr3_aa: CASSPRGGGTDTQYF

v_call: TRBV5-1
d_call: NA
j_call: TRBJ1-1
cdr3_aa: CASRVEGTPNTEAFF

v_call: TRBV9
d_call: TRBD1
j_call: TRBJ1-2
cdr3_aa: CASSAQGARQIYGYTF

v_call: TRBV10-2
d_call: NA
j_call: TRBJ1-6
cdr3_aa: CASSEEQAQGSPLHF

v_call: TRBV10-3
d_call: TRBD1
j_call: TRBJ1-2
cdr3_aa: CASTGGAGGYTF